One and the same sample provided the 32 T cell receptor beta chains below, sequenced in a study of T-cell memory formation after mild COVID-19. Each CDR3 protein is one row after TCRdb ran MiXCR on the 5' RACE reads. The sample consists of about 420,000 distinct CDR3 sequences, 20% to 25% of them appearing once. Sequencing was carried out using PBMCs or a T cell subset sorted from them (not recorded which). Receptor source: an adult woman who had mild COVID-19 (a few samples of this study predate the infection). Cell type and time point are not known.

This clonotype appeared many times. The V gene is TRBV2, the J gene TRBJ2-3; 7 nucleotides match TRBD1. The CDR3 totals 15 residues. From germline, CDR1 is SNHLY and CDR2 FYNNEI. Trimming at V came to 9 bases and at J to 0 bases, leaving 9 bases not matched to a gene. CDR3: CASIIGTASTDTQYF. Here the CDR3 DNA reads TGTGCCAGTATAATCGGGACAGCTAGCACAGATACGCAGTATTTT.

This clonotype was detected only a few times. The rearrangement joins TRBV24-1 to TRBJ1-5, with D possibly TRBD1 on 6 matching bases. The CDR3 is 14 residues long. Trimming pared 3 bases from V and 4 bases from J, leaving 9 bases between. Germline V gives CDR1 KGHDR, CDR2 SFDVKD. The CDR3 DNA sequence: TGTGCCACCAGTGATGGGGACATAAATCAGCCCCAGCATTTT. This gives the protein CATSDGDINQPQHF.

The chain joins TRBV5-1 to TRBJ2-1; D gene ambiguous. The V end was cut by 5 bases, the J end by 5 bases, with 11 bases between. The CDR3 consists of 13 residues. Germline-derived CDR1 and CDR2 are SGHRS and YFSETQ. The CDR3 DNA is TGCGCCAGCAGGTCCCGAACAGACAATGAGCAGTTCTTC. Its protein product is CASRSRTDNEQFF.

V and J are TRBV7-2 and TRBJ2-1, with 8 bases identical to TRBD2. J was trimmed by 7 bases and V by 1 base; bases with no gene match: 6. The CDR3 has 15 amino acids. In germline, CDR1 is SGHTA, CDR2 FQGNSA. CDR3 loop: CASSLEAGVGNEQFF. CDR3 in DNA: TGTGCCAGCAGCTTAGAAGCGGGAGTTGGTAATGAGCAGTTCTTC.

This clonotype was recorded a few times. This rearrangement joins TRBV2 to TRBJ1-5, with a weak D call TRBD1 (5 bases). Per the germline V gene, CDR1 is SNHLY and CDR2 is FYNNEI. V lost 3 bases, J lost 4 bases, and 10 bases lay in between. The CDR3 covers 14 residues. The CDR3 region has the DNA TGTGCCAGCAGTGACGACGGGGGGAATCAGCCCCAGCATTTT. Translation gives CASSDDGGNQPQHF.

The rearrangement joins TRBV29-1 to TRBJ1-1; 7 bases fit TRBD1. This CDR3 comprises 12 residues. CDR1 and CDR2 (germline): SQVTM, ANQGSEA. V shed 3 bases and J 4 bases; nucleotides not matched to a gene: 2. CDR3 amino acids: CSVDRGITEAFF. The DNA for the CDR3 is TGCAGCGTTGACAGGGGGATCACTGAAGCTTTCTTT.

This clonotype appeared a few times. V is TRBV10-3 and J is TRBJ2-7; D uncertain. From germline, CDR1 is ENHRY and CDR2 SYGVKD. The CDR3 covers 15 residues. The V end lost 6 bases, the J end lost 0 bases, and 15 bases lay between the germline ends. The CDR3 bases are TGTGCCATCAGCAGCTACGACCAGATCTCCTACGAGCAGTACTTC. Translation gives CAISSYDQISYEQYF.

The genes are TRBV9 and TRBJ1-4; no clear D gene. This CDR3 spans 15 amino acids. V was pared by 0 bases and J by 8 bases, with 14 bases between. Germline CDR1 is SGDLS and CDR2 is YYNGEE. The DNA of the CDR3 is TGTGCCAGCAGCGTAGAGGGCCCTGGAACCGAAAAACTGTTTTTT. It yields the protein CASSVEGPGTEKLFF. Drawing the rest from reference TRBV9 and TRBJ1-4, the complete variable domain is DSGVTQTPKHLITATGQRVTLRCSPRSGDLSVYWYQQSLDQGLQFLIQYYNGEERAKGNILERFSAQQFPDLHSELNLSSLELGDSALYFCASSVEGPGTEKLFFGSGTQLSVL.

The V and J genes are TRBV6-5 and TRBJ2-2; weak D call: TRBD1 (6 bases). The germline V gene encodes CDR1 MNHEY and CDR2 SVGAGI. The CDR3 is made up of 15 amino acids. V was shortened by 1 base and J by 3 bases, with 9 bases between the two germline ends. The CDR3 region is CASSYLGAYTGELFF. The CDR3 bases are TGTGCCAGCAGTTACTTGGGGGCGTACACCGGGGAGCTGTTTTTT.

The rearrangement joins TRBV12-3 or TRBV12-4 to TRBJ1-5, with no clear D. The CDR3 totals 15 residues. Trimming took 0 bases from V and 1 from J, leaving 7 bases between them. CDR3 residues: CASSLARYSNQPQHF. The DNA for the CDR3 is TGTGCCAGCAGTTTAGCGCGGTACAGCAATCAGCCCCAGCATTTT.

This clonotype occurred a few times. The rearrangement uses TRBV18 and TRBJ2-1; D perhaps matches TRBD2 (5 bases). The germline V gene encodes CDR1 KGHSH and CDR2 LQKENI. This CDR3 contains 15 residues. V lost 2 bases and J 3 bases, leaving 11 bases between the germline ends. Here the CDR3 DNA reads TGTGCCAGCTCACCATTACGAGGGAACTACAATGAGCAGTTCTTC. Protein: CASSPLRGNYNEQFF.

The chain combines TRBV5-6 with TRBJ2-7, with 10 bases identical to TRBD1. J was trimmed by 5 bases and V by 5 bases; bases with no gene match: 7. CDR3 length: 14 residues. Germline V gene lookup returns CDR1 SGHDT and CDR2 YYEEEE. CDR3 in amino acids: CASSLWDRGNEQYF. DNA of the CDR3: TGTGCCAGCAGTTTGTGGGACAGGGGAAACGAGCAGTACTTC.

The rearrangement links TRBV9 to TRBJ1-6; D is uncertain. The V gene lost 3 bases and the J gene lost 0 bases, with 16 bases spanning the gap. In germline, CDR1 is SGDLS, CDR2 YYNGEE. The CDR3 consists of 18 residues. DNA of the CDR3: TGTGCCAGCAGCGCCACCTCTACCCGCAGCTCCTATAATTCACCCCTCCACTTT. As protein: CASSATSTRSSYNSPLHF. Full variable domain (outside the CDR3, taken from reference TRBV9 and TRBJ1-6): DSGVTQTPKHLITATGQRVTLRCSPRSGDLSVYWYQQSLDQGLQFLIQYYNGEERAKGNILERFSAQQFPDLHSELNLSSLELGDSALYFCASSATSTRSSYNSPLHFGNGTRLTVT.

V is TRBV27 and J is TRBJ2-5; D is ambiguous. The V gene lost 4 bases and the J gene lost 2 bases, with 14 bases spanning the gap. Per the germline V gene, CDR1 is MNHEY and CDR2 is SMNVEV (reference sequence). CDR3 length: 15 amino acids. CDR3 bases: TGTGCCAGCAGTTCGAGGTCGAAAGCGCAAGAGACCCAGTACTTC. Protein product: CASSSRSKAQETQYF.

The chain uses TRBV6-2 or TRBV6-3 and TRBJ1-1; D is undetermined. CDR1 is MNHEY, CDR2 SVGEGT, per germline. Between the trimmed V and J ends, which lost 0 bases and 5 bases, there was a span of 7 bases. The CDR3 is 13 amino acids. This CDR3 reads CASSYSLRTEAFF. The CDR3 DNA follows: TGTGCCAGCAGTTACTCGTTACGAACTGAAGCTTTCTTT.

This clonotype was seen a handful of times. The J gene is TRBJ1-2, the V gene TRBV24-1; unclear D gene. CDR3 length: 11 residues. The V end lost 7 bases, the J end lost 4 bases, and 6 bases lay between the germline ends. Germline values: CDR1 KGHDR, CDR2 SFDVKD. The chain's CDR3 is CATSDAYGYTF. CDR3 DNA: TGTGCCACCAGCGACGCCTATGGCTACACCTTC.

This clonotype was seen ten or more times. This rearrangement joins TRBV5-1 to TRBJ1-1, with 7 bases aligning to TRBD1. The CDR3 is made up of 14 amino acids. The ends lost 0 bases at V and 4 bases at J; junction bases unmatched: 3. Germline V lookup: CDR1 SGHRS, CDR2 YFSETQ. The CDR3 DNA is TGCGCCAGCAGCTTGGCCTCAGGGGGCACTGAAGCTTTCTTT. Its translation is CASSLASGGTEAFF.

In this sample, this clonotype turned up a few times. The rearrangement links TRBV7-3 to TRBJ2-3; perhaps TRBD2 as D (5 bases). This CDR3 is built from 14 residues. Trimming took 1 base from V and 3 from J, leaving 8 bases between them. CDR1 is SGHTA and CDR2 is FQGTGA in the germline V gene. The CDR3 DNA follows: TGTGCCAGCAGCTTAAACCCGGGGACAGATACGCAGTATTTT. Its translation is CASSLNPGTDTQYF.

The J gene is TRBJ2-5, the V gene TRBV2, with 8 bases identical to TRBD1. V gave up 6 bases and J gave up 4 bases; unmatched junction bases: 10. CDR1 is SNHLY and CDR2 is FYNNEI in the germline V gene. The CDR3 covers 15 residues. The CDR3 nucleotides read TGTGCCAGCAGGATCAGGGGGCCGGGCGGAGAGACCCAGTACTTC. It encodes CASRIRGPGGETQYF.

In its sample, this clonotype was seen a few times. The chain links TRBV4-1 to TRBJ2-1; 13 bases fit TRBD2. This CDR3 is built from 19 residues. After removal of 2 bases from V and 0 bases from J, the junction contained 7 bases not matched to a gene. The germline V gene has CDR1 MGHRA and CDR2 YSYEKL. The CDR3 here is CASSQMTSGGSSSYNEQFF. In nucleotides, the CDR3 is TGCGCCAGCAGCCAAATGACTAGCGGGGGGTCTAGCTCCTACAATGAGCAGTTCTTC.

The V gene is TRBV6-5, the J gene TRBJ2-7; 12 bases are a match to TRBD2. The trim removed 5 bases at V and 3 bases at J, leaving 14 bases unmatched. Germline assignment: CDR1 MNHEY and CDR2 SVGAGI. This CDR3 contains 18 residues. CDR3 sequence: CASSQTSGGPFSDYEQYF. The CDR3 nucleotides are TGTGCCAGCAGTCAGACTAGCGGGGGCCCTTTCTCTGACTACGAGCAGTACTTC.

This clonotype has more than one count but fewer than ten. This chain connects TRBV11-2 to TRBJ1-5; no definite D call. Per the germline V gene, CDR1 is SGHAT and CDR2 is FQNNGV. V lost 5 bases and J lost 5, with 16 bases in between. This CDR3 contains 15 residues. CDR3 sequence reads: CASSPGRGKDQPQHF. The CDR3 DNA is TGTGCCAGCAGCCCTGGCCGAGGGAAGGATCAGCCCCAGCATTTT.

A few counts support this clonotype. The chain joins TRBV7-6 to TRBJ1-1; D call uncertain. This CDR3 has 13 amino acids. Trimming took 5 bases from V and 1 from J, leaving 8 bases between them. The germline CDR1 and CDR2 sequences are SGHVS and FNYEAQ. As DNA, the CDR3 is TGTGCCAGCAGCCAACCAGAGAACACTGAAGCTTTCTTT. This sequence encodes CASSQPENTEAFF.

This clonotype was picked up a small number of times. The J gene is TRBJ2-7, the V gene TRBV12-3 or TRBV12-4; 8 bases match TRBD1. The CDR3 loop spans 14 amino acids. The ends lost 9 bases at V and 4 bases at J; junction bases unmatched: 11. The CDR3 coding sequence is TGTGCCAGTTCCCTCGAGACAGGGGTTTACGAGCAGTACTTC. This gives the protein CASSLETGVYEQYF.

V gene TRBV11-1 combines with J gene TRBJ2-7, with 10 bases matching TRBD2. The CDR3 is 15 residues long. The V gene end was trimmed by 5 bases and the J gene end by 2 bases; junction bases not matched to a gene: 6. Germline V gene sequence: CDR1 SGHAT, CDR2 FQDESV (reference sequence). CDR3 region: CASSITSGETYEQYF. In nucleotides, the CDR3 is TGTGCCAGCAGCATTACTAGCGGGGAAACCTACGAGCAGTACTTC.

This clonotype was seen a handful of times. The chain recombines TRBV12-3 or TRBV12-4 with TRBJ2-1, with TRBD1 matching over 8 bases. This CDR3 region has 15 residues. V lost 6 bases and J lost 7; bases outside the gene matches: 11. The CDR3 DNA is TGTGCCAGCAGCTCTGGACAGGGAGATAATAATGAGCAGTTCTTC. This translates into CASSSGQGDNNEQFF.

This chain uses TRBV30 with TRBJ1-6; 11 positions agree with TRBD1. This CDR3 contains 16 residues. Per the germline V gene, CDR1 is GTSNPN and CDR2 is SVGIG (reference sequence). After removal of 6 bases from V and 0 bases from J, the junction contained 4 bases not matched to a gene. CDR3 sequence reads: CACTGTGGSYNSPLHF. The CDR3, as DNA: TGTGCCTGCACGGGGACAGGGGGCTCCTATAATTCACCCCTCCACTTT.

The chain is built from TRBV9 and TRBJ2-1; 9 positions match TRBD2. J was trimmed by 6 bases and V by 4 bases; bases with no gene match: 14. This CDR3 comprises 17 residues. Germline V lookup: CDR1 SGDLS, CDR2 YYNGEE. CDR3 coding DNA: TGTGCCAGCAGCCCAGACTTGGCGGGAGGGCCCAGCAATGAGCAGTTCTTC. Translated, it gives CASSPDLAGGPSNEQFF.

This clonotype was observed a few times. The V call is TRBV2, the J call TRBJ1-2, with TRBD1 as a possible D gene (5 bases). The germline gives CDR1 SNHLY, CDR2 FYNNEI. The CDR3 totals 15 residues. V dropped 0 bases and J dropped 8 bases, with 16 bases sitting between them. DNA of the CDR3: TGTGCCAGCAGTGAAGCAAGCAGGGTGGCTGCGGGCTACACCTTC. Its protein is CASSEASRVAAGYTF.

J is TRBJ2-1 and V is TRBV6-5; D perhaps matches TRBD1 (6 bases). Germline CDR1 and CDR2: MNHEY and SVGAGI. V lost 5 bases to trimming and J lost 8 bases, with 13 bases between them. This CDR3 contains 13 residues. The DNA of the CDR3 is TGTGCCAGCAGTCAGGGACACCCCGATGAGCAGTTCTTC. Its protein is CASSQGHPDEQFF.

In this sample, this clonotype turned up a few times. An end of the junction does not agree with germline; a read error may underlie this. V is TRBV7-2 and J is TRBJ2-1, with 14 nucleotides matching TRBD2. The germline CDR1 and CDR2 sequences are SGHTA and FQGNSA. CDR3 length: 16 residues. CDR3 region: CASSRPGLAGVNDQFF. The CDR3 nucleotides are TGTGCCAGCAGCCGCCCGGGACTAGCGGGAGTCAATGATCAGTTCTTC. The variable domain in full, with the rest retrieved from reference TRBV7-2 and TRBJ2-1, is GAGVSQSPSNKVTEKGKDVELRCDPISGHTALYWYRQSLGQGLEFLIYFQGNSAPDKSGLPSDRFSAERTGGSVSTLTIQRTQQEDSAVYLCASSRPGLAGVNDQFFGPGTRLTVL.

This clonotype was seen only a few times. CDR3 loop: CASRGIPGQNYEQYF. The CDR3, as DNA: TGCGCCAGCAGGGGGATACCGGGACAGAACTACGAGCAGTACTTC. The chain is built from TRBV5-1 and TRBJ2-7; 7 positions match TRBD1. CDR3 length: 15 amino acids. With V trimmed by 5 bases and J by 3 bases, 11 bases remained unmatched. The germline CDR1 and CDR2 sequences are SGHRS and YFSETQ.